This TCR beta chain comes out of a study of blood T cell repertoires in COVID-19. This clone was detected only once. This table comes from immunoSEQ multiplex PCR, and its TCRdb copy is limited to in-frame clones, with some not included. The repertoire consists of 250,000 or so clones, with around 82% occurring once and the leading ten covering roughly 3.1%. The receptor was isolated from a man aged 45-65 years who had recovered from COVID-19. The sequenced material came from PBMCs or T cells enriched from blood (not recorded which).

The CDR3, as DNA: TGTGCTAGTGGTTTTCGCACAGCGGGAGTTCAAGAGACCCAGTACTTC. It specifies CASGFRTAGVQETQYF. J is TRBJ2-5 and V is TRBV12-5; 8 positions match TRBD2. The germline V gene has CDR1 LGHNT and CDR2 FRNRAP. This CDR3 spans 16 amino acids. With 3 bases clipped from V and 2 bases from J, the junction kept 8 bases outside the gene matches. Together with reference TRBV12-5 and TRBJ2-5, the CDR3 gives the full variable domain: DARVTQTPRHKVTEMGQEVTMRCQPILGHNTVFWYRQTMMQGLELLAYFRNRAPLDDSGMPKDRFSAEMPDATLATLKIQPSEPRDSAVYFCASGFRTAGVQETQYFGPGTRLLVL.